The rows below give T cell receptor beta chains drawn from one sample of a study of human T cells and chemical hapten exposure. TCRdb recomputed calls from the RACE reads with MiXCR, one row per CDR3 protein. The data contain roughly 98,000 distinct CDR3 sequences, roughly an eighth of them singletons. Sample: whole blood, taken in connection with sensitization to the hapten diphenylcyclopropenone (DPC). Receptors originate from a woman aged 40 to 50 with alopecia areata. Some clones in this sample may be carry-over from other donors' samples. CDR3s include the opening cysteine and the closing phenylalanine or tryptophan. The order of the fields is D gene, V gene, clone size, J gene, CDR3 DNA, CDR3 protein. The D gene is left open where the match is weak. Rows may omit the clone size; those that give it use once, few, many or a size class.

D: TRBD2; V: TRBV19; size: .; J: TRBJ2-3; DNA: TGTGCCAGTACCAGGACTAGCGGCCTCACAGATACGCAGTATTTT; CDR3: CASTRTSGLTDTQYF
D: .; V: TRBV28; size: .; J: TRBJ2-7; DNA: TGTGCCAGCAGTTTAGGGGTGTGGGAGCAGTACTTC; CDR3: CASSLGVWEQYF
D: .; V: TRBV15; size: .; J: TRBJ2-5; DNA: TGTGCCACCAGCAGAGATCGAGCGGACCAAGAGACCCAGTACTTC; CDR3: CATSRDRADQETQYF
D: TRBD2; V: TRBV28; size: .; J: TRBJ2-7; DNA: TGTGCCAGCAGCCTAGGGAGTAGCGGGTATTACGAGCAGTACTTC; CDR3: CASSLGSSGYYEQYF
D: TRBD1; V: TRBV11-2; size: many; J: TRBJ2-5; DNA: TGTGCCAGCAGCTTAGTTGGGACAGGGGGCGCTCGTTTGGAGACCCAGTACTTC; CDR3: CASSLVGTGGARLETQYF
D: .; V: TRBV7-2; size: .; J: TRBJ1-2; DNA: TGTGCCAGCAGCTTAGGGCCGGGAGAGAACTATGGCTACACCTTC; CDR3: CASSLGPGENYGYTF
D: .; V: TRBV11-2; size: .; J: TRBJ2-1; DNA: TGTGCCAGCAGCGGAGGTGGGTCAGGGGCTACCGAGCAGTTCTTC; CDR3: CASSGGGSGATEQFF
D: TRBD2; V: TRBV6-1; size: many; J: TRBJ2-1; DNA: TGTGCCAGCAGTGAAGGACTAGCGCTCAATGAGCAGTTCTTC; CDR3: CASSEGLALNEQFF
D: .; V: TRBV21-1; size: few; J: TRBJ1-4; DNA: TGTGCCAGCAGCAGCGTACCGGGACAGTCTAATGAAAAACTGTTTTTT; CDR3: CASSSVPGQSNEKLFF
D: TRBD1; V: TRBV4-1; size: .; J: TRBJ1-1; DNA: TGCGCCAGCAGCCAAGACCCCCGACAGGGTTCCTCTGAAGCTTTCTTT; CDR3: CASSQDPRQGSSEAFF
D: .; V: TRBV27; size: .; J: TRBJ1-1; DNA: TGTGCCAGCAGGACCGACAGGAACACTGAAGCTTTCTTT; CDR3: CASRTDRNTEAFF
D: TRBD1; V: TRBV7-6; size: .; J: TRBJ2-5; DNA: TGTGCCAGCAGCTTAGGCGGGGGACAGGGGGAAGAGACCCAGTACTTC; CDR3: CASSLGGGQGEETQYF
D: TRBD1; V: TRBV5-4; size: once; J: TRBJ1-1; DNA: TGTGCCAGCAGTGGACAGGGGAATATCATGAACACTGAAGCTTTCTTT; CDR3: CASSGQGNIMNTEAFF
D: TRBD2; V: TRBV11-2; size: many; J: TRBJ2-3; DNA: TGTGCCAGCAGCCCAACTAGCGGAAACACAGATACGCAGTATTTT; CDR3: CASSPTSGNTDTQYF
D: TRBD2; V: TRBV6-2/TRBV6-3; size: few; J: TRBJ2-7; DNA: TGTGCCAGCAGTTACTCGAGACTAGCGGGGGCCTACGAGCAGTACTTC; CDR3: CASSYSRLAGAYEQYF
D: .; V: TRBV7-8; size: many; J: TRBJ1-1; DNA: TGTGCCAGCAGCTTAGCCGGGGGCCCTGAAGCTTTCTTT; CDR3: CASSLAGGPEAFF
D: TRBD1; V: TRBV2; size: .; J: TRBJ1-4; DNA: TGTGCCAGCACCAGGACAGGAGGGGCTGAAAAACTGTTTTTT; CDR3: CASTRTGGAEKLFF
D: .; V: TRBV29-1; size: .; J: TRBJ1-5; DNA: TGCAGCGTTGAAGAGAGGGCGACAGGCCCGTGCCATTATCAGCCCCAGCATTTT; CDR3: CSVEERATGPCHYQPQHF
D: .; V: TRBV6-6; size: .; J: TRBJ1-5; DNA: TGTGCCAGCAGTTCCTGGACAGACGATCAGCCCCAGCATTTT; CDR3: CASSSWTDDQPQHF
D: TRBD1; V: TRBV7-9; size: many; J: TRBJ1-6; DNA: TGTGCCAGCAGGTCAGGGACAGGGGGAAATTCACCCCTCCACTTT; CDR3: CASRSGTGGNSPLHF
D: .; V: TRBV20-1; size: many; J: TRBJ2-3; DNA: TGCAGTGCTAGTGGCGGAGGGGTTGGCACAGATACGCAGTATTTT; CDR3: CSASGGGVGTDTQYF
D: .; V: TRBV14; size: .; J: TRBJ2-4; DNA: TGTGCCAGCAGCCAAGGCTCAACACGACTAGCCAAAAACATTCAGTACTTC; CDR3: CASSQGSTRLAKNIQYF
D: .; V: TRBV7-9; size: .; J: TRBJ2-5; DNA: TGTGCCAGCAGCTTAGTCGCAGGGGTGGAGACCCAGTACTTC; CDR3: CASSLVAGVETQYF
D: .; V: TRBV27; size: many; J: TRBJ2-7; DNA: TGTGCCAGCAGTCCCGGGACGTCCTCCTCCTACGAGCAGTACTTC; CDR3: CASSPGTSSSYEQYF
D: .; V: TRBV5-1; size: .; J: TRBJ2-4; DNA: TGCGCCAGCAGCTTGGGGACCTTCTCCCGGGCCAAAAACATTCAGTACTTC; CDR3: CASSLGTFSRAKNIQYF
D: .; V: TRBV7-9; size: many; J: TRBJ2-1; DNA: TGTGCCAGCAGCCCAGAATTAGCGCGGCAACGGGTCTTC; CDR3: CASSPELARQRVF
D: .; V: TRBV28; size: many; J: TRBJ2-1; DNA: TGTGCCAGCAGTTTTGGTCCGGGGCCTGCCAATGAGCAGTTCTTC; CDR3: CASSFGPGPANEQFF
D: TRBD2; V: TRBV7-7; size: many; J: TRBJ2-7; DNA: TGTGCTAGCAGCCCCGGGACTAGCGGGAGTTTGACCAACTACGAGCAGTACTTC; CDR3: CASSPGTSGSLTNYEQYF
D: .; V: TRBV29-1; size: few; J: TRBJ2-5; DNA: TGCAGCGTTGGGGGAGGACCCCAAGAGACCCAGTACTTC; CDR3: CSVGGGPQETQYF
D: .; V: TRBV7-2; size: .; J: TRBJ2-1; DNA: TGTGCCAGCAGCTTCACCGACCTTCGCCACAATGAGCAGTTCTTC; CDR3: CASSFTDLRHNEQFF
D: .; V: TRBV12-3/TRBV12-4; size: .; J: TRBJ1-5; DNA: TGTGCCAGCATAGGCAGTTATAGCAATCAGCCCCAGCATTTT; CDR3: CASIGSYSNQPQHF
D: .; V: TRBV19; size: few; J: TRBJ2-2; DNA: TGTGCCAGTAGTATAGTCCCCTCAGGCGGGGAGCTGTTTTTT; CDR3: CASSIVPSGGELFF
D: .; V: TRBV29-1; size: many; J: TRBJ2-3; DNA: TGCAGCGTTTGGTCCGCAGATACGCAGTATTTT; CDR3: CSVWSADTQYF
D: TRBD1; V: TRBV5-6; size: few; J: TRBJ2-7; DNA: TGTGCCAGCAGCTTGGGCAGGACAGGGTCCGAGCAGTACTTC; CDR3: CASSLGRTGSEQYF